The sequence of this T cell receptor (beta chain) was determined in a study of blood T cell repertoires in COVID-19. Background on the study: Some COVID-19 samples were acute and others convalescent; all came from the United States, Italy and Spain.

The CDR3 is 13 residues long. Germline V CDR1 and CDR2: SGDLS, YYNGEE. The V gene end was trimmed by 4 bases and the J gene end by 4 bases; junction bases not matched to a gene: 4. Two negative PCRs, clearance, or symptom resolution had been documented for recovered Cohort 3 donors. Some clones are missing from TCRdb's copy, which holds only in-frame ones; the method was immunoSEQ multiplex PCR. The sample yields 150,000 or so clones, more than 65% seen once. The sample comprised PBMCs or T cells enriched from blood (not recorded which). The chain joins TRBV9 to TRBJ1-2; 7 bases match TRBD1. The TCR originated in a man aged 45-65 years who had recovered from COVID-19. The DNA for the CDR3 is TGTGCCAGCAGCTCCCGGACAGGCTATGGCTACACCTTC. This gives the protein CASSSRTGYGYTF.